What follows are 18 T cell receptor beta chains derived from one specimen sequenced in a study of PD-L1 blockade in urothelial cancer. The protocol was immunoSEQ multiplex PCR, while the TCRdb copy is restricted to in-frame clones and leaves out a portion. In the table there are 85,000 to 130,000 clones, 91% of which are singletons. The input for sequencing was PBMCs, taken around atezolizumab (anti-PD-L1) treatment. The receptors were sampled from a woman of 80 years or more with urothelial cancer.

CDR3 in amino acids: CASSLAPGGTNTIYF. The CDR3 DNA sequence: TGTGCCAGCAGCTTAGCGCCAGGGGGTACAAACACCATATATTTT. V gene TRBV7-9 combines with J gene TRBJ1-3, with 7 bases identical to TRBD1. V lost 0 bases and J lost 6; bases outside the gene matches: 5. In germline, CDR1 is SEHNR, CDR2 FQNEAQ (reference sequence). The CDR3 extends over 15 amino acids.

J is TRBJ1-1 and V is TRBV25-1, with D perhaps TRBD1 (5 bases). From germline, CDR1 is MGHDK and CDR2 SYGVNS. The germline V and J ends were trimmed by 3 bases and 4 bases, with 18 bases remaining between them. The CDR3 has 16 residues. CDR3 amino acids: CASSDRLQAALTEAFF. CDR3 sequence (DNA): TGTGCCAGCAGTGACAGATTACAGGCAGCGCTCACTGAAGCTTTCTTT. The full variable domain, rest sourced from reference TRBV25-1 and TRBJ1-1, is EADIYQTPRYLVIGTGKKITLECSQTMGHDKMYWYQQDPGMELHLIHYSYGVNSTEKGDLSSESTVSRIRTEHFPLTLESARPSHTSQYLCASSDRLQAALTEAFFGQGTRLTVV.

The V and J genes are TRBV5-1 and TRBJ2-3; 10 positions match TRBD2. This CDR3 is 16 amino acids long. Germline-derived CDR1 and CDR2 are SGHRS and YFSETQ. V lost 4 bases and J lost 3; bases outside the gene matches: 8. The CDR3 reads CASSPGTSEGTDTQYF. The DNA of the CDR3 is TGCGCCAGCAGCCCCGGGACTAGCGAGGGGACAGATACGCAGTATTTT.

In DNA, the CDR3 is TGTGCCAGCAGCTTAGCGGGAGCGGGAGGGGAGACCCAGTACTTC. Encoded protein: CASSLAGAGGETQYF. This chain links TRBV7-9 with TRBJ2-5, with 10 bases aligning to TRBD2. With V trimmed by 0 bases and J by 5 bases, 3 bases remained unmatched. This CDR3 is 15 amino acids long. CDR1 and CDR2 (germline): SEHNR, FQNEAQ (reference sequence).

The rearrangement joins TRBV29-1 to TRBJ1-2; D is possibly TRBD1 (5 bases). The CDR3 runs to 12 residues. Germline V CDR1 and CDR2: SQVTM, ANQGSEA. Deletions cut 1 base from V and 7 bases from J, with 10 bases between. CDR3 region: CSVEGGGSGYTF. The CDR3 nucleotides are TGCAGCGTTGAAGGGGGGGGGTCTGGCTACACCTTC.

The chain has TRBV25-1 and TRBJ1-1; the D gene is possibly TRBD1 (6 bases). The V gene's germline CDR1 is MGHDK and CDR2 SYGVNS. The CDR3 is 17 amino acids. V lost 4 bases and J 3 bases, leaving 21 bases between the germline ends. CDR3 nucleotide sequence: TGTGCCAGCAGTGCTTACAGGTTGGGGGCAGGGGACACTGAAGCTTTCTTT. As protein: CASSAYRLGAGDTEAFF. The whole variable domain, remainder taken from reference TRBV25-1 and TRBJ1-1, is EADIYQTPRYLVIGTGKKITLECSQTMGHDKMYWYQQDPGMELHLIHYSYGVNSTEKGDLSSESTVSRIRTEHFPLTLESARPSHTSQYLCASSAYRLGAGDTEAFFGQGTRLTVV.

The chain has TRBV2 and TRBJ2-7, with 8 bases matching TRBD1. Germline V gene sequence: CDR1 SNHLY, CDR2 FYNNEI. The trim removed 6 bases at V and 0 bases at J, leaving 4 bases unmatched. The CDR3 covers 14 residues. This CDR3 is CASRPRGHSYEQYF. The CDR3 nucleotides read TGTGCCAGCAGGCCCAGGGGGCACTCCTACGAGCAGTACTTC.

The chain carries TRBV29-1 and TRBJ1-4; D is unclear. V lost 7 bases to trimming and J lost 0 bases, with 6 bases between them. The CDR3 runs 12 residues. Germline loops: CDR1 SQVTM, CDR2 ANQGSEA. The CDR3 spells CSGAATNEKLFF. The CDR3 DNA follows: TGCAGCGGGGCAGCAACTAATGAAAAACTGTTTTTT.

V gene TRBV10-3 combines with J gene TRBJ1-2; no clear D. The length of the CDR3 is 14 residues. Germline V gene sequence: CDR1 ENHRY, CDR2 SYGVKD. The germline V and J ends were trimmed by 0 bases and 12 bases, with 17 bases remaining between them. The CDR3 DNA follows: TGTGCCATCAGTGAGTCGAATCAGGTATCTCCCCACACCTTC. Encoded protein: CAISESNQVSPHTF.

The gene calls are TRBV27 and TRBJ2-1, with 11 bases fitting TRBD2. The CDR3 sequence is 17 residues long. With 6 bases clipped from V and 7 bases from J, the junction kept 14 bases outside the gene matches. The germline CDR1 and CDR2 sequences are MNHEY and SMNVEV (reference sequence). CDR3 DNA sequence: TGTGCCAGCAGCCTAGACCTTGGACTAGCGGGTCCTAATGAGCAGTTCTTC. This encodes CASSLDLGLAGPNEQFF.

The chain uses TRBV10-1 and TRBJ2-2, with a weak D call TRBD1 (6 bases). Deletions cut 3 bases from V and 8 bases from J, with 13 bases between. Germline V gene sequence: CDR1 WNHNN, CDR2 SYGVQD (reference sequence). The CDR3 runs 14 residues. This CDR3 reads CASSDPSGTGELFF. The DNA for the CDR3 is TGCGCCAGCAGTGATCCGTCCGGGACAGGGGAGCTGTTTTTT.

This rearrangement joins TRBV11-3 to TRBJ2-5, with a weak D call TRBD2 (6 bases). There are 16 residues in the CDR3. V lost 2 bases and J lost 5, with 18 bases in between. Germline CDR1 SGHNT, CDR2 YENEEA. Here the CDR3 reads CASSLSAGPKSETQYF. In nucleotides, the CDR3 is TGTGCCAGCAGCTTAAGTGCGGGACCCAAGAGCGAGACCCAGTACTTC.

V is TRBV25-1 and J is TRBJ1-2, with D unclear. The germline V gene encodes CDR1 MGHDK and CDR2 SYGVNS. This CDR3 has 11 amino acids. Trimming removed 2 bases from V and 8 bases from J, with 6 bases in between. CDR3 nucleotides: TGTGCCAGCAGTGAAGGACTGGGCTACACCTTC. Its translation: CASSEGLGYTF.

The V and J genes are TRBV7-6 and TRBJ1-1; 8 bases line up with TRBD1. CDR1 is SGHVS and CDR2 is FNYEAQ in the germline V gene. With 5 bases clipped from V and 2 bases from J, the junction kept 10 bases outside the gene matches. The CDR3 sequence is 16 residues long. The CDR3, as DNA: TGTGCCAGCAGCACCCTATCAGGGGGCCCCAACACTGAAGCTTTCTTT. It is translated as CASSTLSGGPNTEAFF. Drawing the rest from reference TRBV7-6 and TRBJ1-1, the complete variable domain is GAGVSQSPRYKVTKRGQDVALRCDPISGHVSLYWYRQALGQGPEFLTYFNYEAQQDKSGLPNDRFSAERPEGSISTLTIQRTEQRDSAMYRCASSTLSGGPNTEAFFGQGTRLTVV.

The chain employs TRBV9 and TRBJ2-5; 9 nucleotides agree with TRBD2. Germline CDR1 reads SGDLS; CDR2 reads YYNGEE. V was clipped by 0 bases and J by 1 base; unmatched bases: 1. This CDR3 has 15 amino acids. The CDR3 loop is CASSVGGLAQETQYF. The CDR3, as DNA: TGTGCCAGCAGCGTAGGGGGACTAGCCCAAGAGACCCAGTACTTC.

The chain is built from TRBV4-2 and TRBJ2-3; 7 bases align to TRBD2. This CDR3 contains 17 residues. The ends lost 3 bases at V and 0 bases at J; junction bases unmatched: 9. Germline CDR1 reads LGHNA; CDR2 reads YNFKEQ. CDR3 region: CASSQLIAGTSTDTQYF. The CDR3, as DNA: TGTGCCAGCAGCCAGCTAATAGCGGGTACTAGCACAGATACGCAGTATTTT.

This chain joins TRBV18 and TRBJ1-5; TRBD1 agrees at 7 bases. The CDR3 spans 17 residues. V dropped 1 base and J dropped 4; count of bases not matched to a gene: 10. Per the germline V gene, CDR1 is KGHSH and CDR2 is LQKENI. CDR3 DNA sequence: TGTGCCAGCTCACCACGGGCCGACAGGGTGGGAAATCAGCCCCAGCATTTT. This encodes CASSPRADRVGNQPQHF.

V usage is TRBV6-1 and J usage is TRBJ2-7; a weak D match, TRBD1 (5 bases). The CDR3 is 13 amino acids. Trimming took off 4 bases at V and 5 bases at J, with 12 bases between the two ends. Germline loops: CDR1 MNHNS, CDR2 SASEGT. The CDR3 DNA reads TGTGCCAGCAGTGTGACAGTTCTCAACGAGCAGTACTTC. It yields the protein CASSVTVLNEQYF.